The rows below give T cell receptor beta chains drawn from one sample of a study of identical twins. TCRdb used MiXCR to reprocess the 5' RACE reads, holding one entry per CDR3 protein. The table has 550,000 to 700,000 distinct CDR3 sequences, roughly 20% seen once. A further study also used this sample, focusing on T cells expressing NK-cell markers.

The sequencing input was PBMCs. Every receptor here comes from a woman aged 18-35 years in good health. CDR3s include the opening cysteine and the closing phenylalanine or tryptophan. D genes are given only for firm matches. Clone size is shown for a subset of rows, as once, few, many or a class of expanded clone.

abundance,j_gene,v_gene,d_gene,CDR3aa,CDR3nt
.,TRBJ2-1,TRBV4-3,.,CASSQADSYNEQFF,TGCGCCAGCAGCCAAGCCGACTCGTACAATGAGCAGTTCTTC
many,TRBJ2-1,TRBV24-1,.,CATSDLSDSYNEQFF,TGTGCCACCAGTGATTTGTCGGACAGCTACAATGAGCAGTTCTTC
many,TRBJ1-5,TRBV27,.,CASSLGRGNQPQHF,TGTGCCAGCAGTTTAGGACGGGGCAATCAGCCCCAGCATTTT
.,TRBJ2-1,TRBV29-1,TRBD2,CSVDGRVQVNEQFF,TGCAGCGTTGATGGGAGGGTCCAGGTAAATGAGCAGTTCTTC
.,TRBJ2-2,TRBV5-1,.,CASSLDPGRTGELFF,TGCGCCAGCAGCTTGGATCCGGGGCGCACCGGGGAGCTGTTTTTT
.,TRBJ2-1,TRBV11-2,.,CASSPLRGPGWGVQFF,TGTGCCAGCAGCCCCCTCAGGGGCCCAGGGTGGGGAGTGCAGTTCTTC
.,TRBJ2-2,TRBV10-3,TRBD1,CAISPTGGNTGELFF,TGTGCCATCAGTCCGACAGGGGGGAACACCGGGGAGCTGTTTTTT
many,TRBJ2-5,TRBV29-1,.,CSVEDGIGVETQYF,TGCAGCGTTGAAGATGGCATAGGGGTGGAGACCCAGTACTTC
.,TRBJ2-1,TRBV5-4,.,CASSPDEGPYNEQFF,TGTGCCAGCAGTCCTGACGAGGGACCCTACAATGAGCAGTTCTTC
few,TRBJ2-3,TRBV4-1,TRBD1,CASSHPPGQGRRTDTQYF,TGCGCCAGCAGCCACCCCCCGGGACAGGGTAGGAGGACAGATACGCAGTATTTT
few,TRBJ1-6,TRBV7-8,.,CASSLVEESPLHF,TGTGCCAGCAGCTTAGTGGAGGAGTCACCCCTCCACTTT
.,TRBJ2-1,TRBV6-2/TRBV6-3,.,CASSYRGNSYNEQFF,TGTGCCAGCAGTTACCGGGGGAACTCCTACAATGAGCAGTTCTTC
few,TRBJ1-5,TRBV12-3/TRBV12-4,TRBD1,CASSRTGKHQPQHF,TGTGCCAGCAGTCGGACAGGGAAACATCAGCCCCAGCATTTT
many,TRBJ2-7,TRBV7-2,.,CASSLAWATGYEQYF,TGTGCCAGCAGCTTAGCGTGGGCCACCGGATACGAGCAGTACTTC
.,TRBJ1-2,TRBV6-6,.,CASNTASGGYTF,TGTGCCAGCAATACGGCCAGCGGTGGCTACACCTTC
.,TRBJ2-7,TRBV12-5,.,CASGLAPRGYEQYF,TGTGCTAGTGGTTTGGCCCCCAGGGGTTACGAGCAGTACTTC
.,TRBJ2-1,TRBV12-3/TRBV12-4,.,CASSYRRPDYNEQFF,TGTGCCAGCAGTTACCGGCGTCCCGATTACAATGAGCAGTTCTTC
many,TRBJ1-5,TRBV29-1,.,CSVREYSNQPQHF,TGCAGCGTCAGGGAATATAGCAATCAGCCCCAGCATTTT
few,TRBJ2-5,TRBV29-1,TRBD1,CSVRGQRETQYF,TGCAGCGTTAGGGGGCAAAGAGAGACCCAGTACTTC
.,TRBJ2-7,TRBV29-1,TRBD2,CSVETGTSGYEQYF,TGCAGCGTTGAAACCGGGACTAGCGGCTACGAGCAGTACTTC
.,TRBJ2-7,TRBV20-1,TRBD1,CSARPGRGIYEQYF,TGCAGTGCGCGCCCGGGCAGGGGGATTTACGAGCAGTACTTC
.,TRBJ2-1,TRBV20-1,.,CSSQTWGNEQFF,TGCAGCTCACAGACGTGGGGCAATGAGCAGTTCTTC
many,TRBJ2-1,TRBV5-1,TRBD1,CASSSGTGIYNEQFF,TGCGCCAGCAGTTCCGGGACAGGGATTTACAATGAGCAGTTCTTC
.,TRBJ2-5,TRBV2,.,CASTAGEETQYF,TGTGCCAGCACGGCAGGAGAAGAGACCCAGTACTTC
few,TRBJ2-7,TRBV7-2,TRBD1,CASSPETGGSYEQYF,TGTGCCAGCAGCCCTGAGACAGGGGGCTCCTACGAGCAGTACTTC
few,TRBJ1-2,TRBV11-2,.,CASSLRVTGGYTF,TGTGCCAGCAGCTTACGGGTAACAGGAGGCTACACCTTC
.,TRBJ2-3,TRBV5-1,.,CTSYLSGTDTQYF,TGCACCAGCTATCTCTCTGGCACAGATACGCAGTATTTT
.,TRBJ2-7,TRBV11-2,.,CASSLGAPASYEQYF,TGTGCCAGCAGCTTAGGGGCGCCGGCCTCCTACGAGCAGTACTTC
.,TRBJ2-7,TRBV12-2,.,CASRPQGITYEQYF,TGTGCAAGTCGCCCCCAGGGGATTACCTACGAGCAGTACTTC
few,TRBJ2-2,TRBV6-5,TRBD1,CASSSIGQGNTGELFF,TGTGCCAGCAGTTCCATCGGACAGGGGAACACCGGGGAGCTGTTTTTT
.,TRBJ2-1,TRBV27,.,CASSLFAAGNEQFF,TGTGCCAGCAGTTTATTTGCAGCGGGCAATGAGCAGTTCTTC
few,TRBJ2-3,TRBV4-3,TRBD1,CASSQAADRGPDTQYF,TGCGCCAGCAGCCAAGCCGCGGACAGGGGGCCAGATACGCAGTATTTT
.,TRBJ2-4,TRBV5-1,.,CASSLEAGTNIQYF,TGCGCCAGCAGCTTGGAGGCAGGGACAAACATTCAGTACTTC
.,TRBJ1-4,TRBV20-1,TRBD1,CSVRTGNNEKLFF,TGCAGTGTCAGGACAGGGAATAATGAAAAACTGTTTTTT
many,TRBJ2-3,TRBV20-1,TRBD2,CSARRAGGPGDTQYF,TGCAGTGCTAGACGAGCGGGAGGGCCGGGAGATACGCAGTATTTT
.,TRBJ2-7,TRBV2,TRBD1,CASSEALRQGAYEQYF,TGTGCCAGCAGTGAAGCGCTTCGACAGGGGGCCTACGAGCAGTACTTC
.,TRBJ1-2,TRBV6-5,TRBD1,CASSWQGGHVGYTF,TGTGCCAGCAGTTGGCAGGGGGGCCATGTTGGCTACACCTTC
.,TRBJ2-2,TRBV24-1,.,CATSDSRLFTGELFF,TGTGCCACCAGTGATTCCAGACTATTCACCGGGGAGCTGTTTTTT
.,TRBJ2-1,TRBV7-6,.,CASSLDPWGEQFF,TGTGCCAGCAGCTTAGACCCCTGGGGTGAGCAGTTCTTC
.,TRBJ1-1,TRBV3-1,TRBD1,CASSQPQGAWPTEAFF,TGTGCCAGCAGCCAACCCCAGGGGGCTTGGCCCACTGAAGCTTTCTTT
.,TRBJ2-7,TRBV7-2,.,CASSLVFSQGPYEQYF,TGTGCCAGCAGCTTAGTTTTTAGCCAGGGACCCTACGAGCAGTACTTC
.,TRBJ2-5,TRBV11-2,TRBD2,CASSQFPSALAGGVQETQYF,TGTGCCAGCAGCCAATTCCCTTCTGCCTTGGCGGGAGGTGTCCAAGAGACCCAGTACTTC
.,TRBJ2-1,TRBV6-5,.,CASSYSLDNEQFF,TGTGCCAGCAGTTACTCTCTAGACAATGAGCAGTTCTTC
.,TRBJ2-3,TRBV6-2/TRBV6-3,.,CASSYLWGSTDTQYF,TGTGCCAGCAGTTATTTGTGGGGTAGCACAGATACGCAGTATTTT
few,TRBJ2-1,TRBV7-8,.,CASSPLRTRKKGPSYNEQFF,TGTGCCAGCAGCCCCCTCCGGACAAGGAAAAAAGGGCCTTCCTACAATGAGCAGTTCTTC
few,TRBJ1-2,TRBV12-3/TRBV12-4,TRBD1,CASSLAGAGGHGYTF,TGTGCCAGCAGTTTAGCGGGGGCAGGGGGGCATGGCTACACCTTC
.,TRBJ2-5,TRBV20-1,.,CSARDLAIMAQYF,TGCAGTGCTAGAGATCTGGCGATCATGGCCCAGTACTTC
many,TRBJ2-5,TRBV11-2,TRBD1,CASSFNTGVSETQYF,TGTGCCAGCAGCTTTAATACAGGGGTGTCAGAGACCCAGTACTTC
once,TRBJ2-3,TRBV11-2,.,CASRRIGGLGDTQYF,TGTGCCAGCAGGCGCATAGGGGGGCTGGGAGATACGCAGTATTTT